The entry below gives a single T cell receptor (beta chain) sequence along with its context. The antigen is undetermined. This CDR3 has 15 amino acids. Per germline, CDR1 LNHDA and CDR2 SQIVND (reference sequence). J lost 6 bases, V lost 3 bases, and 4 bases had no gene match. This record comes from a study of cytomegalovirus exposure and HLA in healthy donors. General study points: Available immune exposure information covered CMV serostatus only. The authors enumerated 150 to 200 TCR beta chains as linked to cytomegalovirus.

Primers for the PCR totalled 60 Vbeta and 13 Jbeta. Libraries were prepared by immunoSEQ multiplex PCR; TCRdb keeps only in-frame clonotypes and omits some of them. The sample gives some 150,000 clones, roughly 60% of which show up once; roughly 2.5% is in the top ten. The source is a woman between 40 and 55 years old in good health and CMV-seronegative. The chain has TRBV19 and TRBJ1-5, with TRBD1 matching 11 bases. Sequencing used PBMCs. The CDR3 DNA follows: TGTGCCAGTAGTATCTGGACAGGGGGCGGTCAGCCCCAGCATTTT. Amino acid sequence: CASSIWTGGGQPQHF.